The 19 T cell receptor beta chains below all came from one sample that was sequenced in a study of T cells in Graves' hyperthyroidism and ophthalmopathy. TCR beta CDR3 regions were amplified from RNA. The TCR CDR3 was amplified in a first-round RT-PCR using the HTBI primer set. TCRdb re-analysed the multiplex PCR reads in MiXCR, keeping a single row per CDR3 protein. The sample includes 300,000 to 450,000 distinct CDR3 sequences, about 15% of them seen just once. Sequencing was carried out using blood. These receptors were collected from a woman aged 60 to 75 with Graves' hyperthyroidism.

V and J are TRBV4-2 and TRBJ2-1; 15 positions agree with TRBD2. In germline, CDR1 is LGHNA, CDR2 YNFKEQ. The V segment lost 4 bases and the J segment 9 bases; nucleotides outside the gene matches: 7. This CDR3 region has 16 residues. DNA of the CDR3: TGTGCCAGCAGCCCCTTTGGACTAGCGGGAGGGGTTGAGCAGTTCTTC. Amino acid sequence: CASSPFGLAGGVEQFF.

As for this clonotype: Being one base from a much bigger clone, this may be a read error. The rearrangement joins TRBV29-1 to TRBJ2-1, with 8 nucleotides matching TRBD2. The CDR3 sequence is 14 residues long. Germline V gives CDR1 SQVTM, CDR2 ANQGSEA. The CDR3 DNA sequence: TGCAGCGCCCACAGGACTAGCAGCTACAATGGGCAGTTCTTC. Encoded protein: CSAHRTSSYNGQFF.

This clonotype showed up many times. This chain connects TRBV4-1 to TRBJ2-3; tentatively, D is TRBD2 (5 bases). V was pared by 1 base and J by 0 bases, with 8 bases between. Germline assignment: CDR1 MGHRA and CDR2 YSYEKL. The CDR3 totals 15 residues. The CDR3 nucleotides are TGCGCCAGCAGCCAAGTTCGGAGGAGCACAGATACGCAGTATTTT. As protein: CASSQVRRSTDTQYF.

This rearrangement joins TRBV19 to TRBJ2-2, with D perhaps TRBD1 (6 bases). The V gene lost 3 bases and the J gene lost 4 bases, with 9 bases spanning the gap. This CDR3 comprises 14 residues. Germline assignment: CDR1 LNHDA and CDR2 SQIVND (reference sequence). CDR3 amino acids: CASSILQGTGELFF. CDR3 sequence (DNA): TGTGCCAGTAGTATTTTACAGGGCACCGGGGAGCTGTTTTTT.

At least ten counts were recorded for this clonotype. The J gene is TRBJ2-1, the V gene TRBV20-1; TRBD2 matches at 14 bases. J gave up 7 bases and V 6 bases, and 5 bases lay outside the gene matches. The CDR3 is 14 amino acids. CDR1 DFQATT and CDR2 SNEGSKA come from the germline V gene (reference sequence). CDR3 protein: CSAPTSGRVNEQFF. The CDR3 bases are TGCAGTGCGCCGACTAGCGGGAGGGTAAATGAGCAGTTCTTC.

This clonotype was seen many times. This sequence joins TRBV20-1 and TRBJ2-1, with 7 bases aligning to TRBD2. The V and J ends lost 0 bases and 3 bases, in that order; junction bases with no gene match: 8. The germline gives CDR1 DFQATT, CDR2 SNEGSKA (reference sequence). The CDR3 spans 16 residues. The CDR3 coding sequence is TGCAGTGCTAGAGATAAAGGAAGCGGGATCTACAATGAGCAGTTCTTC. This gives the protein CSARDKGSGIYNEQFF.

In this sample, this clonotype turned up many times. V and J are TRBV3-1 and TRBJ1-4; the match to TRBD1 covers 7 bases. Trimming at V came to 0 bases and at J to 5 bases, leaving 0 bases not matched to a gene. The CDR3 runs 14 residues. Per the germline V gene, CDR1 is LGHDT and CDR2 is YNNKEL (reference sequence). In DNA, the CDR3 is TGTGCCAGCAGCCAAGAGGGACAGAATGAAAAACTGTTTTTT. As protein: CASSQEGQNEKLFF. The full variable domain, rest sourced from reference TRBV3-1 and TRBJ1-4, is DTAVSQTPKYLVTQMGNDKSIKCEQNLGHDTMYWYKQDSKKFLKIMFSYNNKELIINETVPNRFSPKSPDKAHLNLHINSLELGDSAVYFCASSQEGQNEKLFFGSGTQLSVL.

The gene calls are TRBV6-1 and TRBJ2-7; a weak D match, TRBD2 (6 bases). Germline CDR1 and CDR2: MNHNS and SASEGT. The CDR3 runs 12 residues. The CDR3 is CAGGESLYEQYF. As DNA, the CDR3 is TGTGCTGGAGGGGAAAGTCTCTACGAGCAGTACTTC.

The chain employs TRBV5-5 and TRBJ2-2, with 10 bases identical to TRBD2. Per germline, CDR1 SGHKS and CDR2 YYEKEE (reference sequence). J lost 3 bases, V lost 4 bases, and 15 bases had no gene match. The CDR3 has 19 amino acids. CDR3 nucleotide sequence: TGTGCCAGCAGCCTGGAAGGCGGGACTAGCGAGAGGTACACCGGGGAGCTGTTTTTT. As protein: CASSLEGGTSERYTGELFF.

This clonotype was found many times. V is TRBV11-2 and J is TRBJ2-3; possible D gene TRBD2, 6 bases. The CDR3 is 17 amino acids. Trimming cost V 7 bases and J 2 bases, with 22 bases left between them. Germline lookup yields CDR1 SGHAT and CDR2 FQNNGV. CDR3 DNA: TGTGCCAGCAACACATTCCTACTAGCTCTCCCCACAGATACGCAGTATTTT. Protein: CASNTFLLALPTDTQYF.

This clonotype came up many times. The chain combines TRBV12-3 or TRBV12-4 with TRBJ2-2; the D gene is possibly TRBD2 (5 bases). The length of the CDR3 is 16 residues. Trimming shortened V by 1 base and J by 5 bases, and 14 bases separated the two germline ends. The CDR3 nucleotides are TGTGCCAGCAGTTTAGAATTTATAGGGAGAACCGGGGAGCTGTTTTTT. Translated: CASSLEFIGRTGELFF.

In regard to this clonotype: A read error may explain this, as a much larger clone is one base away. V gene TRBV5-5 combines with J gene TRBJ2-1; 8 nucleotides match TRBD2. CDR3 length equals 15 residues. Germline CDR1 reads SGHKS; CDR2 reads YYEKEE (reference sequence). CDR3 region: CASSFSGESYNEQSF. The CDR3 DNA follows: TGTGCCAGCAGCTTTAGCGGGGAATCCTACAATGAGCAGTCCTTC.

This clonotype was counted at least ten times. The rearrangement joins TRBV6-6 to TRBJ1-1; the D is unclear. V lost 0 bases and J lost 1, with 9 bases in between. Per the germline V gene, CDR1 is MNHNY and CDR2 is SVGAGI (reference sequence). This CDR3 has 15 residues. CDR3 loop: CASSYSVQANTEAFF. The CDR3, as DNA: TGTGCCAGCAGTTACTCGGTCCAAGCGAACACTGAAGCTTTCTTT.

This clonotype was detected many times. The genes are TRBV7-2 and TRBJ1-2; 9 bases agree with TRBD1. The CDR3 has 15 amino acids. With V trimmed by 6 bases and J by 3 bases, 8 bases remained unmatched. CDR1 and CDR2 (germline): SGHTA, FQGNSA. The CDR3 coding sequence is TGTGCCAGCAGTTCCTACAGGGGGCAGGACTATGGCTACACCTTC. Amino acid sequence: CASSSYRGQDYGYTF.

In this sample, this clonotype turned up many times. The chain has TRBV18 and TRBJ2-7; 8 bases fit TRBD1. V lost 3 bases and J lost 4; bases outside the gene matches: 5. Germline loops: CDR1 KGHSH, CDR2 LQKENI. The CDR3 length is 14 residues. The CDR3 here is CASSPTGTGYEQYF. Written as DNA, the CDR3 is TGTGCCAGCTCACCGACCGGGACAGGATACGAGCAGTACTTC.

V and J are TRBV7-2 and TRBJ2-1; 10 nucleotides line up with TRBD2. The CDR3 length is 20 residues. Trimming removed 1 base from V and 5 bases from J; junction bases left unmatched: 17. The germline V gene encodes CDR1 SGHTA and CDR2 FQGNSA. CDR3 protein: CASSLVLAGARKYTDNEQFF. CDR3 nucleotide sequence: TGTGCCAGCAGCTTAGTCCTAGCGGGAGCAAGGAAATATACGGACAATGAGCAGTTCTTC.

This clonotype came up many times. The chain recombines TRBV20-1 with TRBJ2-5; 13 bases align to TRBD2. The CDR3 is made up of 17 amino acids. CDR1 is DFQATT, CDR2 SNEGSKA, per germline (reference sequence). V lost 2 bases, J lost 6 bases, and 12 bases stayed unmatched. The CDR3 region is CSARTPGLAGIAKTQYF. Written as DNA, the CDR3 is TGCAGTGCTAGAACCCCGGGACTAGCGGGAATCGCGAAGACCCAGTACTTC.

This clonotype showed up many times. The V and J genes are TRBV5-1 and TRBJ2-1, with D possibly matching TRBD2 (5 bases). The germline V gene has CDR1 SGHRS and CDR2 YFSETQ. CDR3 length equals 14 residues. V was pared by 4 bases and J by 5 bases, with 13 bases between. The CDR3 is CASSPRGGDNEQFF. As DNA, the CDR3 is TGCGCCAGCAGCCCCCGTGGAGGAGACAATGAGCAGTTCTTC. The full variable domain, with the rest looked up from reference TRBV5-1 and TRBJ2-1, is KAGVTQTPRYLIKTRGQQVTLSCSPISGHRSVSWYQQTPGQGLQFLFEYFSETQRNKGNFPGRFSGRQFSNSRSEMNVSTLELGDSALYLCASSPRGGDNEQFFGPGTRLTVL.

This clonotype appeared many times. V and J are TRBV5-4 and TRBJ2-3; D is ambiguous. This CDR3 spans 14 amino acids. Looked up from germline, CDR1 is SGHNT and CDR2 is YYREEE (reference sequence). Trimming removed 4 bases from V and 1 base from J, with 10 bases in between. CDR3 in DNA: TGTGCCAGCAGCCAACCTCAGGGCACAGATACGCAGTATTTT. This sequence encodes CASSQPQGTDTQYF.